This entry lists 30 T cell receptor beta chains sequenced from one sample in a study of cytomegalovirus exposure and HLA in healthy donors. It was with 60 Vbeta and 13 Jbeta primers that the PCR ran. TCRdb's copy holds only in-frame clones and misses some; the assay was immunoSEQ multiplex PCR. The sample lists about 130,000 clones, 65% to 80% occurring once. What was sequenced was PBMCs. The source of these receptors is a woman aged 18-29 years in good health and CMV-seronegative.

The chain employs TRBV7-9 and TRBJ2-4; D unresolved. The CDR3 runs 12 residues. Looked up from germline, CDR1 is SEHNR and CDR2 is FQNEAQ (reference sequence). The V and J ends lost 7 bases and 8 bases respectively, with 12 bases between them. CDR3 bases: TGTGCCAGCATCCCCCAGGTGGACATTCAGTACTTC. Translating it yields CASIPQVDIQYF. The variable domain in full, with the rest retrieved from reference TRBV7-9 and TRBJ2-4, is DTGVSQNPRHKITKRGQNVTFRCDPISEHNRLYWYRQTLGQGPEFLTYFQNEAQLEKSRLLSDRFSAERPKGSFSTLEIQRTEQGDSAMYLCASIPQVDIQYFGAGTRLSVL.

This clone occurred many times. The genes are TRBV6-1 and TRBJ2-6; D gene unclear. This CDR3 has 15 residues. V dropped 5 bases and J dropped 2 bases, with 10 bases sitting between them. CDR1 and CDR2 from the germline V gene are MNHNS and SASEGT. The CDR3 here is CASSTYKAGANVLTF. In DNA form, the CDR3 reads TGTGCCAGCAGTACATACAAAGCTGGGGCCAACGTCCTGACTTTC.

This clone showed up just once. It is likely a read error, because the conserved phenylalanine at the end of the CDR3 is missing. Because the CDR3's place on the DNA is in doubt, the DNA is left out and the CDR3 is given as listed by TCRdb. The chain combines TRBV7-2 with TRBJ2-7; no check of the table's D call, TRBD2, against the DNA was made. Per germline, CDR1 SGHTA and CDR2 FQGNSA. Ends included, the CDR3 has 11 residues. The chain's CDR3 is CASSPISSPRL.

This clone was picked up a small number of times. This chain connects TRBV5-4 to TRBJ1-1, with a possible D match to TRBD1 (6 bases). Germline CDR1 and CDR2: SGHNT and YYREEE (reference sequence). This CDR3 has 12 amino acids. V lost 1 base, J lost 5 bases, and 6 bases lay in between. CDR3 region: CASSLTGTEAFF. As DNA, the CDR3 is TGTGCCAGCAGCTTGACAGGGACTGAAGCTTTCTTT.

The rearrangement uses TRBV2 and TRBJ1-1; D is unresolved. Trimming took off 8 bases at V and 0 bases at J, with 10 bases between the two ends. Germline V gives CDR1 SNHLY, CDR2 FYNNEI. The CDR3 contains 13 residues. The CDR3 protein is CASVLLMNTEAFF. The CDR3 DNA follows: TGTGCCAGCGTCTTACTTATGAACACTGAAGCTTTCTTT.

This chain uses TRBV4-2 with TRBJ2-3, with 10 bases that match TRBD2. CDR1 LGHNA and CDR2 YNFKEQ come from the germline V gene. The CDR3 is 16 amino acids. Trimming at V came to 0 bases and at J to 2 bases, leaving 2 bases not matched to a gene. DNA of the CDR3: TGTGCCAGCAGCCAAGATAGCGGGGGGAACACAGATACGCAGTATTTT. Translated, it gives CASSQDSGGNTDTQYF.

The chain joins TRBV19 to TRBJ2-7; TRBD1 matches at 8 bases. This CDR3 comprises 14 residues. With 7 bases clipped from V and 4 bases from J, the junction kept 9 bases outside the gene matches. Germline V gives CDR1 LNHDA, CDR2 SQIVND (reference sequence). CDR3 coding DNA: TGTGCCAGTACCCCCGGACAGGGAAGGTACGAGCAGTACTTC. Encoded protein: CASTPGQGRYEQYF. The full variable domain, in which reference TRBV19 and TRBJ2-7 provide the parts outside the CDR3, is DGGITQSPKYLFRKEGQNVTLSCEQNLNHDAMYWYRQDPGQGLRLIYYSQIVNDFQKGDIAEGYSVSREKKESFPLTVTSAQKNPTAFYLCASTPGQGRYEQYFGPGTRLTVT.

CDR3 nucleotide sequence: TGTGCCACTAGAGCGGGGGTAGGAACTGAAGCTTTCTTT. Translated, it gives CATRAGVGTEAFF. The chain has TRBV7-9 and TRBJ1-1; D possibly corresponds to TRBD1 (5 bases). This CDR3 has 13 amino acids. Germline V gene sequence: CDR1 SEHNR, CDR2 FQNEAQ (reference sequence). Between the trimmed V and J ends, which lost 10 bases and 5 bases, there was a span of 17 bases.

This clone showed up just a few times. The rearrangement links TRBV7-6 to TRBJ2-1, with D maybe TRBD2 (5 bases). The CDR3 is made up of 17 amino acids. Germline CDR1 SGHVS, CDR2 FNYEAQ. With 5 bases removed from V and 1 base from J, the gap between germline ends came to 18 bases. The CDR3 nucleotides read TGTGCCAGCAGCCCCTTTGATGGTCAGCGGTCCTACAATGAGCAGTTCTTC. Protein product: CASSPFDGQRSYNEQFF.

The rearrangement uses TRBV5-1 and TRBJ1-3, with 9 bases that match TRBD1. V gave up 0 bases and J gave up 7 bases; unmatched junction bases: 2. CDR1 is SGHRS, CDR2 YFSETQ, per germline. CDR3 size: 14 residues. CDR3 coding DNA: TGCGCCAGCAGCTTGGACAGGGGGCAGAACACCATATATTTT. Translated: CASSLDRGQNTIYF. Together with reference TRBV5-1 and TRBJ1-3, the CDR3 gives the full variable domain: KAGVTQTPRYLIKTRGQQVTLSCSPISGHRSVSWYQQTPGQGLQFLFEYFSETQRNKGNFPGRFSGRQFSNSRSEMNVSTLELGDSALYLCASSLDRGQNTIYFGEGSWLTVV.

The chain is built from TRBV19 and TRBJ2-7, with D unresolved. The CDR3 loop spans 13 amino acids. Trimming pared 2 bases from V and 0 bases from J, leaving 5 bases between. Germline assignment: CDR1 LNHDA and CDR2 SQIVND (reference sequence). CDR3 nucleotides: TGTGCCAGTAGTATAAGCCCCTCCTACGAGCAGTACTTC. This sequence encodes CASSISPSYEQYF.

CDR3 nucleotides: TGTGCCAGCAGTTACTCGAGCGTTACCTACAATGAGCAGTTCTTC. As protein: CASSYSSVTYNEQFF. The chain is built from TRBV6-5 and TRBJ2-1; no clear D. This CDR3 contains 15 residues. V was trimmed by 0 bases and J by 2 bases, leaving 8 bases between them. CDR1 and CDR2 from the germline V gene are MNHEY and SVGAGI.

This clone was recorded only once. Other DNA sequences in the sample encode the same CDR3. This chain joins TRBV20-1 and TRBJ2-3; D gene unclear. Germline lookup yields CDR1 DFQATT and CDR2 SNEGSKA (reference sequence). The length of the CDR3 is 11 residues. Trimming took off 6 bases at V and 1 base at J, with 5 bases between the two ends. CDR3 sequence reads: CSALRTDTQYF. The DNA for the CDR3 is TGCAGTGCCCTTCGCACAGATACGCAGTATTTT.

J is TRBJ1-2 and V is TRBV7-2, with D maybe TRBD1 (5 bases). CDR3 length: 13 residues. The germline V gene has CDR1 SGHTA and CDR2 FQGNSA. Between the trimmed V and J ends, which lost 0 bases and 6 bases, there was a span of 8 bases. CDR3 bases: TGTGCCAGCAGCTTAGCGAAGGGGAATGGCTACACCTTC. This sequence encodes CASSLAKGNGYTF.

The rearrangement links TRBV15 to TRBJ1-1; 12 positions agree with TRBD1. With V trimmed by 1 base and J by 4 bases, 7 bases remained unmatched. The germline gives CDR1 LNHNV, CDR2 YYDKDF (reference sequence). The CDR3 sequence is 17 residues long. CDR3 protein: CATSRGLPGQGATEAFF. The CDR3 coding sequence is TGTGCCACCAGCAGAGGTCTACCGGGACAGGGGGCCACTGAAGCTTTCTTT.

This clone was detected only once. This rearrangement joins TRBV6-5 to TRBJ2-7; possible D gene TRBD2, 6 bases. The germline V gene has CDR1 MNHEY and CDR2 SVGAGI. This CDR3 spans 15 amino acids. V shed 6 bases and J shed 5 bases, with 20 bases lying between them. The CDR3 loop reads CASRPPGLQHHEQYF. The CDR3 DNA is TGTGCCAGCAGACCTCCGGGACTCCAACACCACGAGCAGTACTTC.

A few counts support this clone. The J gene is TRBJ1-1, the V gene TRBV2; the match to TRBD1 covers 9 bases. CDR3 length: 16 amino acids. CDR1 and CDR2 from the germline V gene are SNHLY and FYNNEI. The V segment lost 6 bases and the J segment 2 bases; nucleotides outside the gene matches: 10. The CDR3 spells CASSATGTGINTEAFF. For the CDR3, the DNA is TGTGCCAGCAGCGCCACCGGGACAGGGATAAACACTGAAGCTTTCTTT.

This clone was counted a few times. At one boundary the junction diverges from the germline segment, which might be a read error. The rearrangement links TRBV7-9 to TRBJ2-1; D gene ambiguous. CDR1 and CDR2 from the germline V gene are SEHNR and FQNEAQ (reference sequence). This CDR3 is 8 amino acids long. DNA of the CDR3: TGTTCCAGCAGCGCGAAGTTCTTC. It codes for CSSSAKFF.

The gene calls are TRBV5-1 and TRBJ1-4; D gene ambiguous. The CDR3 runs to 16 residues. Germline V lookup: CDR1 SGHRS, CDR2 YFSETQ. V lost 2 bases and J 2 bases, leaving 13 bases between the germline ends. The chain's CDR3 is CASSFRGAYTNEKLFF. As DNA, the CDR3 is TGCGCCAGCAGCTTCAGAGGTGCTTACACTAATGAAAAACTGTTTTTT.

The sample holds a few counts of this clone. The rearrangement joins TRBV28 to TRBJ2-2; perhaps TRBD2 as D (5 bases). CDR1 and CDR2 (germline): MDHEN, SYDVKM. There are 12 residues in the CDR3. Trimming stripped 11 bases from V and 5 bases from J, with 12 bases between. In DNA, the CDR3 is TGTGCCTCACCGGGGTATACCGGGGAGCTGTTTTTT. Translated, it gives CASPGYTGELFF.

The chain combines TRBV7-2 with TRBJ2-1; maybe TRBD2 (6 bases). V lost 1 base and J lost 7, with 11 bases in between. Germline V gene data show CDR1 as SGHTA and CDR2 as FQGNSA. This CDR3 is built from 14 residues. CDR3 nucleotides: TGTGCCAGCAGCTTAGGGGGTAGCGGAAATGAGCAGTTCTTC. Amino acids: CASSLGGSGNEQFF.

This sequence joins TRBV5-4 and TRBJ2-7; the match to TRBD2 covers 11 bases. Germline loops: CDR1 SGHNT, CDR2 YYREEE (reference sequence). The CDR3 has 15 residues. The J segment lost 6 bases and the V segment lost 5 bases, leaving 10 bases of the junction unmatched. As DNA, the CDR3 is TGTGCCAGCAGGCGTGCCGGGACTAGCGGTATCGAGCAGTACTTC. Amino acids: CASRRAGTSGIEQYF.

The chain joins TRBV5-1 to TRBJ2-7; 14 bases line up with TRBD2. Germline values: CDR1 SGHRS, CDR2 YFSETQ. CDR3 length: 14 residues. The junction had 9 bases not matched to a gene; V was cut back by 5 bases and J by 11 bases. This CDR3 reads CASSPGTSGSQEYF. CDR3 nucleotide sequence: TGCGCCAGCAGTCCCGGGACTAGCGGGAGTCAAGAGTACTTC.

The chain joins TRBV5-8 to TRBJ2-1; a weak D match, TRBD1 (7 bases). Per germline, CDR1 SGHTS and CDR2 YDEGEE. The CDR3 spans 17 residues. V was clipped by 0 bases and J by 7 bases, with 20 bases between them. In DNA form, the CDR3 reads TGTGCCAGCAGCTTGGCCGCGGCAGGGGGACTGCGGAATGAGCAGTTCTTC. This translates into CASSLAAAGGLRNEQFF.

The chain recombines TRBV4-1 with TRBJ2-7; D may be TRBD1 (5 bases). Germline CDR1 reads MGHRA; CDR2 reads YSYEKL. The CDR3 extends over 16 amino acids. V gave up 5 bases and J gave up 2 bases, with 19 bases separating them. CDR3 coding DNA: TGCGCCAGCAGCTTAGGTGGTCGTACAGGAACCTACGAGCAGTACTTC. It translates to CASSLGGRTGTYEQYF.

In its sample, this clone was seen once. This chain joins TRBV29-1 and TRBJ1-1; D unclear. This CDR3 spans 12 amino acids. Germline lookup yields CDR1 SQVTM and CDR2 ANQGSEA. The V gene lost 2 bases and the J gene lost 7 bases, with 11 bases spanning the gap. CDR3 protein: CSVEKTSSEAFF. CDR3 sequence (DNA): TGCAGCGTTGAAAAAACGTCCAGTGAAGCTTTCTTT.

The CDR3 here is CASSSGQWEAFF. Here the CDR3 DNA reads TGTGCCAGCAGCTCCGGACAGTGGGAAGCTTTCTTT. This chain uses TRBV7-9 with TRBJ1-1; possibly TRBD1 for D (6 bases). V gave up 4 bases and J gave up 8 bases, with 11 bases separating them. Germline V CDR1 and CDR2: SEHNR, FQNEAQ (reference sequence). This CDR3 region has 12 residues. Using reference TRBV7-9 and TRBJ1-1 for the parts outside the CDR3, the full variable domain is DTGVSQNPRHKITKRGQNVTFRCDPISEHNRLYWYRQTLGQGPEFLTYFQNEAQLEKSRLLSDRFSAERPKGSFSTLEIQRTEQGDSAMYLCASSSGQWEAFFGQGTRLTVV.

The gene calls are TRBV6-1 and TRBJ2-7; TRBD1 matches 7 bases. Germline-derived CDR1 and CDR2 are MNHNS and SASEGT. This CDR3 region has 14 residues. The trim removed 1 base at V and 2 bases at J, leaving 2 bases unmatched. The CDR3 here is CASSEGTGPYEQYF. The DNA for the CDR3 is TGTGCCAGCAGTGAAGGGACAGGCCCCTACGAGCAGTACTTC.

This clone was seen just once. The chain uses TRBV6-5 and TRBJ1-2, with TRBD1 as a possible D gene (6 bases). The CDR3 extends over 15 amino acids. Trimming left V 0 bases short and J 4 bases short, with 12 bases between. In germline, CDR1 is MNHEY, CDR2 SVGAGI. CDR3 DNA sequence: TGTGCCAGCAGTTACTCACCGGTAGGGGGCTATGGCTACACCTTC. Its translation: CASSYSPVGGYGYTF.

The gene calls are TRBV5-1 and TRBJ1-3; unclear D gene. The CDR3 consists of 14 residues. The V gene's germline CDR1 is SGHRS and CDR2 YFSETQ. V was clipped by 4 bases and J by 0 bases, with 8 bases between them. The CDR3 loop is CASSPVSSGNTIYF. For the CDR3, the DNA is TGCGCCAGCAGCCCTGTGAGCTCTGGAAACACCATATATTTT.